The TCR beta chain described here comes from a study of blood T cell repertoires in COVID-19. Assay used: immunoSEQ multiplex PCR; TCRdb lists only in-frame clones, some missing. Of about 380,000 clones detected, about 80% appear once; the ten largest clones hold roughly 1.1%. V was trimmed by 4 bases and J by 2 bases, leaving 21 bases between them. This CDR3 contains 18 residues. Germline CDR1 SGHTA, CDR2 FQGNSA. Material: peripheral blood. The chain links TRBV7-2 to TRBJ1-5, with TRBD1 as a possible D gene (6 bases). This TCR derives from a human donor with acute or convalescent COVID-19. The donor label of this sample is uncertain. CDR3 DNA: TGTGCCAGCAGCTCCGTCCCGGGACAACAGGGACGCAATCAGCCCCAGCATTTT. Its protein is CASSSVPGQQGRNQPQHF.